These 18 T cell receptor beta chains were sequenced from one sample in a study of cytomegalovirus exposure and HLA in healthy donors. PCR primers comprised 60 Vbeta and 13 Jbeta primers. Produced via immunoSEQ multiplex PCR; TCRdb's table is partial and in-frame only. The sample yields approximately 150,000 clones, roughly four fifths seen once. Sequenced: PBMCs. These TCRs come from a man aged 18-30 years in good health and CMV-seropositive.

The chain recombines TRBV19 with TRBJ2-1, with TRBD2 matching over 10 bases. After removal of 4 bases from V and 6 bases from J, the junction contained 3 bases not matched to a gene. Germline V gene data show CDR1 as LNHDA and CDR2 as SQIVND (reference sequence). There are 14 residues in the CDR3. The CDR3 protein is CASSRGLAPNEQFF. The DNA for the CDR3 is TGTGCCAGTAGTAGGGGACTAGCGCCCAATGAGCAGTTCTTC.

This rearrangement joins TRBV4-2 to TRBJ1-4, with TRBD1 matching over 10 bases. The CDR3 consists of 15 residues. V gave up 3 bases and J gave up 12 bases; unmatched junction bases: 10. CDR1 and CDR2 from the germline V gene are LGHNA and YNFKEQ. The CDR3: CASSQSGTGATQLFF. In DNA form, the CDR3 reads TGTGCCAGCAGCCAGTCGGGGACAGGGGCGACCCAACTGTTTTTT.

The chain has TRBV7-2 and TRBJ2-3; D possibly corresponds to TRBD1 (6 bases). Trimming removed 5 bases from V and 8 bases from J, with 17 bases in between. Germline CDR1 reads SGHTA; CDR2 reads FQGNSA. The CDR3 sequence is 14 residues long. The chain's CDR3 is CASSHPTGSFTQYF. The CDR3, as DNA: TGTGCCAGCAGCCATCCGACAGGATCTTTTACGCAGTATTTT.

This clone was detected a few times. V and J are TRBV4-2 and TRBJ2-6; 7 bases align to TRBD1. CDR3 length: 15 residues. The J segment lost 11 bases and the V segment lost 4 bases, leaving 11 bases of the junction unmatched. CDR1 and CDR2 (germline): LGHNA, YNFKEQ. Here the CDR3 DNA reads TGTGCCAGCAGCCCGACAGGGTCGGGGCTTGACGTCCTGACTTTC. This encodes CASSPTGSGLDVLTF.

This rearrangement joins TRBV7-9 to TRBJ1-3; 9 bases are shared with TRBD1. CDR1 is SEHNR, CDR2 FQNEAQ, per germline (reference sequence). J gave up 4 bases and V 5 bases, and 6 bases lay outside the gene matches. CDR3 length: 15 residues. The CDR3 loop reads CASSVHRGPGNTIYF. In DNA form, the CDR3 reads TGTGCCAGCAGCGTACACAGGGGGCCGGGAAACACCATATATTTT.

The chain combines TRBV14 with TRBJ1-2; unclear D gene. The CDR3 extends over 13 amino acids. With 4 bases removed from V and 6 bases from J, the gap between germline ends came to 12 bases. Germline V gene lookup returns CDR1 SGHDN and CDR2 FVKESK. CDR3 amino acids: CASSPNRRDGYTF. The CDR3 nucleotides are TGTGCCAGCAGCCCCAATAGGCGGGATGGCTACACCTTC.

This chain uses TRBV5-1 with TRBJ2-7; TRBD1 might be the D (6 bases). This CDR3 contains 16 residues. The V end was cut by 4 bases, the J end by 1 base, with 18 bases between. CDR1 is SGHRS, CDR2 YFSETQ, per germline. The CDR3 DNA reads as TGCGCCAGCAGCGGCGGAATAGGGGGTAGGTCCTACGAGCAGTACTTC. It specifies CASSGGIGGRSYEQYF. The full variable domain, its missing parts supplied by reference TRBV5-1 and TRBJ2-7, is KAGVTQTPRYLIKTRGQQVTLSCSPISGHRSVSWYQQTPGQGLQFLFEYFSETQRNKGNFPGRFSGRQFSNSRSEMNVSTLELGDSALYLCASSGGIGGRSYEQYFGPGTRLTVT.

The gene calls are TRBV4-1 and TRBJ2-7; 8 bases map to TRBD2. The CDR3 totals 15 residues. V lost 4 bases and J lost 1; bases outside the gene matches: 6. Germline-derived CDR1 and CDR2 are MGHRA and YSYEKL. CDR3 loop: CASSLERETSYEQYF. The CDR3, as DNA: TGCGCCAGCAGCCTGGAGCGGGAGACTTCCTACGAGCAGTACTTC.

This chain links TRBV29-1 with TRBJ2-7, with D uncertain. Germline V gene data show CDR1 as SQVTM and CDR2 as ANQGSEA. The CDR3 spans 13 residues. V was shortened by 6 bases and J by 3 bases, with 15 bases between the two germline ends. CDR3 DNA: TGCAGCGTCCGAACTTCAGGTGGCTACGAGCAGTACTTC. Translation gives CSVRTSGGYEQYF.

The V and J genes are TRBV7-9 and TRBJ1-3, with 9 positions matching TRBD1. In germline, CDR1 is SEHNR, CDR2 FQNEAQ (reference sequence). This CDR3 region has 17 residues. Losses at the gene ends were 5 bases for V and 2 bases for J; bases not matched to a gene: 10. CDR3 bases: TGTGCCAGCAGCCCAGGGACAGGGCAGACGCCTGGAAACACCATATATTTT. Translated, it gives CASSPGTGQTPGNTIYF.

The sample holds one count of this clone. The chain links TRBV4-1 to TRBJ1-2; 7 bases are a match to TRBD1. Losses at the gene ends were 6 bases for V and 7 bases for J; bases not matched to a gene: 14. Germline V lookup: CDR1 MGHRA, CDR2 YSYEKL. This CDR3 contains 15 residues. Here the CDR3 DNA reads TGCGCCAGCAGTCCTATTCTCCGGGACAGACGTGGCTACACCTTC. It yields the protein CASSPILRDRRGYTF.

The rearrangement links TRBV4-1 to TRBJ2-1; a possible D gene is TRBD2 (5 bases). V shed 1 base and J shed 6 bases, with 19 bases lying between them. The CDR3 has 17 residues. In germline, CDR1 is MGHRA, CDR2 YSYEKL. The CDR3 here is CASSQAPLAASFNEQFF. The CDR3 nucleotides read TGCGCCAGCAGCCAAGCCCCCCTAGCCGCCAGTTTCAATGAGCAGTTCTTC.

In DNA form, the CDR3 reads TGTGCCAGCTCACCGAGCACAGGGTCGGATGAAAAACTGTTTTTT. Its translation: CASSPSTGSDEKLFF. The gene calls are TRBV18 and TRBJ1-4; D perhaps matches TRBD1 (6 bases). The V gene's germline CDR1 is KGHSH and CDR2 LQKENI. The CDR3 totals 15 residues. The V end lost 3 bases, the J end lost 6 bases, and 14 bases lay between the germline ends.

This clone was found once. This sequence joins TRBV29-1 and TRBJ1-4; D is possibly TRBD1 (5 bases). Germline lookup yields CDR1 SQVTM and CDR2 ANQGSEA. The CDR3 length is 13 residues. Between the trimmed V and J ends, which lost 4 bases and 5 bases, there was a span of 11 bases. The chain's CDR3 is CSVVGQLNEKLFF. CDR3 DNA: TGCAGCGTTGTGGGGCAGTTAAATGAAAAACTGTTTTTT.

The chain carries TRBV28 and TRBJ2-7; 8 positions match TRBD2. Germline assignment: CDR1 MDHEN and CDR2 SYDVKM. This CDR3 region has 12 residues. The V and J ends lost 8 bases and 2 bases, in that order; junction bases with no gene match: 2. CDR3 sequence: CASGSGTYEQYF. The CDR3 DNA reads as TGTGCCAGCGGTAGCGGGACCTACGAGCAGTACTTC. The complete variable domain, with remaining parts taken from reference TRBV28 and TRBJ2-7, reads DVKVTQSSRYLVKRTGEKVFLECVQDMDHENMFWYRQDPGLGLRLIYFSYDVKMKEKGDIPEGYSVSREKKERFSLILESASTNQTSMYLCASGSGTYEQYFGPGTRLTVT.

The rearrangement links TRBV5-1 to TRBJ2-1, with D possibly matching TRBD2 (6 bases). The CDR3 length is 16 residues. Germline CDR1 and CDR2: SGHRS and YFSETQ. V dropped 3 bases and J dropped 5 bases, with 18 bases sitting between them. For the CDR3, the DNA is TGCGCCAGCAGCTGGGACGGGACTGGAACCGACAATGAGCAGTTCTTC. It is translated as CASSWDGTGTDNEQFF.

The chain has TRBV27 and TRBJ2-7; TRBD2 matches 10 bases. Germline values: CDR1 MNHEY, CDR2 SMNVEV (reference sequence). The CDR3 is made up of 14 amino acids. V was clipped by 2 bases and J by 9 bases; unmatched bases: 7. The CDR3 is CASSLASGGSGQYF. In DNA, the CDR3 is TGTGCCAGCAGTTTAGCTAGCGGGGGTTCTGGGCAGTACTTC.

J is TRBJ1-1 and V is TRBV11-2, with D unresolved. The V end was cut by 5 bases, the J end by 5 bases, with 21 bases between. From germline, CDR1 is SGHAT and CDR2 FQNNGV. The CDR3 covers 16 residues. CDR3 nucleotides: TGTGCCAGCAGCACCAATGGTCGGGTCCTCGGGACTGAAGCTTTCTTT. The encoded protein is CASSTNGRVLGTEAFF.